This TCR beta chain was sequenced during a study of T-cell reconstitution after alpha-beta-depleted transplantation in children. Study-level results: A year post-transplant, T-cell counts and diversity derived mostly from newly produced T cells. About two months after transplant, alpha-beta T cells reportedly came from several hundred expanded graft clones.

The germline gives CDR1 WSHSY, CDR2 SAAADI. The CDR3 runs to 15 residues. V was pared by 0 bases and J by 5 bases, with 13 bases between. Concerning this clonotype itself: The antigen remains unidentified.

Construction of the TCRbeta library involved unique molecular identifiers. TCRdb itself ran the PCR reads through MiXCR, one entry per CDR3 protein. Among about 540,000 distinct CDR3 sequences listed, over 20% were seen once. This clonotype was obtained from a boy younger than two with Wiskott-Aldrich syndrome, due to receive a stem cell transplant. The rearrangement joins TRBV10-2 to TRBJ1-2; D may be TRBD1 (5 bases). Material: PBMCs, obtained before TCRalphabeta/CD19-depleted stem cell transplant. The CDR3 protein is CASSESRRGGYGYTF. CDR3 DNA: TGCGCCAGCAGTGAGTCTCGGAGGGGAGGGTATGGCTACACCTTC.